The 25 T cell receptor beta chains given below trace back to one sample, sequenced in a study of cytomegalovirus exposure and HLA in healthy donors. PCR was performed using 60 Vbeta and 13 Jbeta primers. TCRdb's table, derived via immunoSEQ multiplex PCR, lists solely in-frame clones and lacks some. The sample contains around 110,000 clones, over 70% of which appear only once. The source material was PBMCs. These receptors all come from a woman younger than 35 in good health and CMV-seronegative.

The CDR3 protein is CASGEQAYGYTF. CDR3 nucleotide sequence: TGTGCCAGCGGGGAACAGGCCTATGGCTACACCTTC. The J gene is TRBJ1-2, the V gene TRBV2; tentative D call: TRBD1 (5 bases). V shed 8 bases and J shed 4 bases, with 11 bases lying between them. This CDR3 region has 12 residues. Germline lookup yields CDR1 SNHLY and CDR2 FYNNEI.

CDR3 DNA: TGTGCCAGCAGCTTACGGGCGGGTACAACTAATGAAAAACTGTTTTTT. This encodes CASSLRAGTTNEKLFF. The V gene is TRBV7-6, the J gene TRBJ1-4; D is uncertain. The CDR3 is made up of 16 amino acids. Trimming removed 2 bases at V and 0 bases at J, with 10 bases between. CDR1 is SGHVS and CDR2 is FNYEAQ in the germline V gene. The full variable domain, its missing parts supplied by reference TRBV7-6 and TRBJ1-4, is GAGVSQSPRYKVTKRGQDVALRCDPISGHVSLYWYRQALGQGPEFLTYFNYEAQQDKSGLPNDRFSAERPEGSISTLTIQRTEQRDSAMYRCASSLRAGTTNEKLFFGSGTQLSVL.

The chain carries TRBV5-1 and TRBJ1-3; unclear D gene. V was cut by 1 base and J by 3 bases, with 11 bases left in between. Germline V gene data show CDR1 as SGHRS and CDR2 as YFSETQ. This CDR3 comprises 15 residues. As DNA, the CDR3 is TGCGCCAGCAGCTTGTTTGCAGGCGATGGAAACACCATATATTTT. Amino acid sequence: CASSLFAGDGNTIYF. Drawing the rest from reference TRBV5-1 and TRBJ1-3, the complete variable domain is KAGVTQTPRYLIKTRGQQVTLSCSPISGHRSVSWYQQTPGQGLQFLFEYFSETQRNKGNFPGRFSGRQFSNSRSEMNVSTLELGDSALYLCASSLFAGDGNTIYFGEGSWLTVV.

The chain has TRBV18 and TRBJ2-1; 7 bases fit TRBD2. Germline V gene lookup returns CDR1 KGHSH and CDR2 LQKENI. Unmatched junction bases numbered 1, after V lost 0 bases and J lost 8 bases. The CDR3 has 13 residues. This CDR3 reads CASSPPGLYEQFF. The CDR3 bases are TGTGCCAGCTCACCACCGGGACTATATGAGCAGTTCTTC.

This clone was seen more than once but under ten times. This chain's CDR3 is CATGLAGGSYNEQFF. DNA for the CDR3: TGTGCCACCGGACTAGCGGGGGGCTCCTACAATGAGCAGTTCTTC. V and J are TRBV10-3 and TRBJ2-1; TRBD2 matches 14 bases. Germline V gene data show CDR1 as ENHRY and CDR2 as SYGVKD. The CDR3 runs to 15 residues. Unmatched junction bases numbered 2, after V lost 10 bases and J lost 0 bases.

The J gene is TRBJ2-7, the V gene TRBV4-1, with D possibly TRBD2 on 5 matching bases. This CDR3 comprises 13 residues. In germline, CDR1 is MGHRA, CDR2 YSYEKL. Trimming removed 1 base at V and 5 bases at J, with 9 bases between. The CDR3 here is CASSQVGDHEQYF. The CDR3 nucleotides are TGCGCCAGCAGCCAAGTGGGAGACCACGAGCAGTACTTC.

The CDR3 DNA reads as TGTGCCACAACGGCGGTAGCAAGCGGATTCGAGCAGTACTTC. Amino acids: CATTAVASGFEQYF. The rearrangement joins TRBV25-1 to TRBJ2-7; D may be TRBD2 (5 bases). The CDR3 is 14 residues long. The V gene's germline CDR1 is MGHDK and CDR2 SYGVNS. V was cut by 10 bases and J by 6 bases, with 22 bases left in between.

The chain joins TRBV30 to TRBJ1-4; possibly TRBD1 for D (5 bases). The CDR3 has 13 residues. Trimming shortened V by 1 base and J by 5 bases, and 8 bases separated the two germline ends. Germline V gene lookup returns CDR1 GTSNPN and CDR2 SVGIG (reference sequence). The CDR3 protein is CAWSGGRNEKLFF. The CDR3 coding sequence is TGTGCCTGGAGTGGGGGCCGCAATGAAAAACTGTTTTTT.

This clone has a handful of counts. The chain joins TRBV4-2 to TRBJ2-2; D call uncertain. From germline, CDR1 is LGHNA and CDR2 YNFKEQ. CDR3 size: 17 residues. Trimming removed 4 bases at V and 6 bases at J, with 21 bases between. The CDR3 reads CASSPQTDSDLPGELFF. CDR3 coding DNA: TGTGCCAGCAGCCCCCAAACTGACTCCGACTTGCCCGGGGAGCTGTTTTTT.

A word on this clone: A read error is likely, as this CDR3 ends without the conserved phenylalanine or tryptophan. The DNA is left out, because the CDR3 cannot be placed on it with certainty; the CDR3 is given as TCRdb lists it. The gene calls are TRBV13 and TRBJ1-1; TRBD1, the D gene given by the table, was not confirmed from the DNA. CDR1 and CDR2 (germline): PRHDT, FYEKMQ (reference sequence). The CDR3 is 10 amino acids long, termini counted. The CDR3 is CASSAIQGVE.

The chain recombines TRBV25-1 with TRBJ1-4, with D unresolved. CDR1 is MGHDK and CDR2 is SYGVNS in the germline V gene. The CDR3 spans 15 residues. Trimming removed 4 bases from V and 7 bases from J, with 16 bases in between. The CDR3 sequence is CASSVYTPGGEKLFF. The CDR3 DNA sequence: TGTGCCAGCAGTGTATACACCCCCGGCGGTGAAAAACTGTTTTTT.

This chain links TRBV29-1 with TRBJ2-5; TRBD1 aligns across 7 bases. The V segment lost 4 bases and the J segment 5 bases; nucleotides outside the gene matches: 4. The CDR3 contains 12 residues. CDR1 is SQVTM, CDR2 ANQGSEA, per germline. CDR3 sequence (DNA): TGCAGCGTTGGAGGGGGCAAGGAGACCCAGTACTTC. As protein: CSVGGGKETQYF.

This sequence joins TRBV2 and TRBJ1-5; 7 nucleotides match TRBD1. Germline CDR1 and CDR2: SNHLY and FYNNEI. This CDR3 is 17 amino acids long. V was clipped by 6 bases and J by 7 bases; unmatched bases: 18. The CDR3 is CASSTWDSPSIDQPQHF. The CDR3 DNA follows: TGTGCCAGCAGCACCTGGGACAGTCCTTCGATAGACCAGCCCCAGCATTTT. The full variable domain, rest sourced from reference TRBV2 and TRBJ1-5, is EPEVTQTPSHQVTQMGQEVILRCVPISNHLYFYWYRQILGQKVEFLVSFYNNEISEKSEIFDDQFSVERPDGSNFTLKIRSTKLEDSAMYFCASSTWDSPSIDQPQHFGDGTRLSIL.

The V and J genes are TRBV28 and TRBJ1-2; D is uncertain. The CDR3 is 11 amino acids. CDR1 is MDHEN and CDR2 is SYDVKM in the germline V gene. V dropped 9 bases and J dropped 10 bases, with 15 bases sitting between them. CDR3 region: CASGRQLSYTF. The CDR3 DNA reads TGTGCCAGTGGGAGGCAGCTGTCCTACACCTTC.

This chain joins TRBV6-5 and TRBJ2-7, with 10 bases identical to TRBD2. Germline lookup yields CDR1 MNHEY and CDR2 SVGAGI. The ends lost 5 bases at V and 7 bases at J; junction bases unmatched: 11. The CDR3 has 15 amino acids. The CDR3: CASSVGLAGGKEQYF. CDR3 DNA: TGTGCCAGCAGTGTGGGTTTAGCGGGGGGAAAGGAGCAGTACTTC.

This clone was detected a few times. The chain employs TRBV5-8 and TRBJ1-4; TRBD1 aligns across 8 bases. J lost 7 bases, V lost 3 bases, and 2 bases had no gene match. This CDR3 spans 13 amino acids. CDR1 is SGHTS and CDR2 is YDEGEE in the germline V gene. The CDR3 nucleotides read TGTGCCAGCAGCTCTGGACAGGGTGAAAAACTGTTTTTT. It is translated as CASSSGQGEKLFF. The variable domain in full, with the rest retrieved from reference TRBV5-8 and TRBJ1-4, is EAGVTQSPTHLIKTRGQQATLRCSPISGHTSVYWYQQALGLGLQFLLWYDEGEERNRGNFPPRFSGRQFPNYSSELNVNALELEDSALYLCASSSGQGEKLFFGSGTQLSVL.

The chain is built from TRBV7-3 and TRBJ1-5, with unresolved D. This CDR3 is 15 amino acids long. Germline V gene sequence: CDR1 SGHTA, CDR2 FQGTGA. Trimming cost V 0 bases and J 0 bases, with 6 bases left between them. The DNA for the CDR3 is TGTGCCAGCAGCTTAACTGGAGATAGCAATCAGCCCCAGCATTTT. Protein product: CASSLTGDSNQPQHF.

This clone came up once. The V and J genes are TRBV7-9 and TRBJ1-1; D perhaps matches TRBD1 (6 bases). This CDR3 is 15 amino acids long. Germline assignment: CDR1 SEHNR and CDR2 FQNEAQ (reference sequence). V was cut by 5 bases and J by 7 bases, with 20 bases left in between. As DNA, the CDR3 is TGTGCCAGCAGCATACCTAGAGGGACAAGATTTGAAGCTTTCTTT. This translates into CASSIPRGTRFEAFF.

Details on this clone: A read error may account for a junction end that differs from germline. This rearrangement joins TRBV7-3 to TRBJ2-2; 10 bases map to TRBD2. The CDR3 runs to 15 residues. Germline V gene lookup returns CDR1 SGHTA and CDR2 FQGTGA. CDR3 sequence (DNA): TGTGCCAGCAGCCCGGGACTAGCGAAAACCGGGGAGCTGTTTTTT. Amino acids: CASSPGLAKTGELFF.

The chain recombines TRBV4-1 with TRBJ1-1, with 12 nucleotides matching TRBD1. Unmatched junction bases numbered 6, after V lost 2 bases and J lost 5 bases. Per the germline V gene, CDR1 is MGHRA and CDR2 is YSYEKL. This CDR3 has 16 residues. The CDR3, as DNA: TGCGCCAGCAGCCAACCCGGGACAGGGGGCTATACTGAAGCTTTCTTT. Translating it yields CASSQPGTGGYTEAFF.

The V call is TRBV30, the J call TRBJ1-1; TRBD1 is a possible D gene (6 bases). Trimming cost V 0 bases and J 7 bases, with 12 bases left between them. Germline-derived CDR1 and CDR2 are GTSNPN and SVGIG (reference sequence). This CDR3 contains 13 residues. CDR3 sequence: CAWSVLQGGEAFF. The CDR3 coding sequence is TGTGCCTGGAGTGTATTGCAAGGGGGTGAAGCTTTCTTT. Drawing the rest from reference TRBV30 and TRBJ1-1, the complete variable domain is SQTIHQWPATLVQPVGSPLSLECTVEGTSNPNLYWYRQAAGRGLQLLFYSVGIGQISSEVPQNLSASRPQDRQFILSSKKLLLSDSGFYLCAWSVLQGGEAFFGQGTRLTVV.

This clone has only a few counts. The chain links TRBV5-6 to TRBJ1-5, with D perhaps matching TRBD1 (6 bases). The V and J ends lost 4 bases and 4 bases respectively, with 15 bases between them. CDR1 is SGHDT, CDR2 YYEEEE, per germline. This CDR3 is built from 15 residues. Written as DNA, the CDR3 is TGTGCCAGCAGCAGGGGGAGGGGAGGGAATCAGCCCCAGCATTTT. This sequence encodes CASSRGRGGNQPQHF.

The chain is built from TRBV5-1 and TRBJ2-7, with 11 bases that match TRBD2. This CDR3 comprises 14 residues. The J segment lost 3 bases and the V segment lost 4 bases, leaving 3 bases of the junction unmatched. Germline V gene lookup returns CDR1 SGHRS and CDR2 YFSETQ. The CDR3 region has the DNA TGCGCCAGCAGCACTAGCGGGGGAAACTACGAGCAGTACTTC. This translates into CASSTSGGNYEQYF. The entire variable domain, with the rest obtained from reference TRBV5-1 and TRBJ2-7, is as follows: KAGVTQTPRYLIKTRGQQVTLSCSPISGHRSVSWYQQTPGQGLQFLFEYFSETQRNKGNFPGRFSGRQFSNSRSEMNVSTLELGDSALYLCASSTSGGNYEQYFGPGTRLTVT.

The chain has TRBV5-4 and TRBJ2-7; TRBD1 might be the D (6 bases). Trimming removed 5 bases from V and 5 bases from J, with 14 bases in between. CDR3 size: 13 residues. Germline CDR1 SGHNT, CDR2 YYREEE (reference sequence). The CDR3: CASSRDRLDEQYF. The DNA of the CDR3 is TGTGCCAGCAGTCGTGACAGGTTAGACGAGCAGTACTTC. The variable domain in full, with the rest retrieved from reference TRBV5-4 and TRBJ2-7, is ETGVTQSPTHLIKTRGQQVTLRCSSQSGHNTVSWYQQALGQGPQFIFQYYREEENGRGNFPPRFSGLQFPNYSSELNVNALELDDSALYLCASSRDRLDEQYFGPGTRLTVT.

This clone appeared a single time. V gene TRBV7-6 combines with J gene TRBJ2-3; 7 nucleotides line up with TRBD1. The germline V gene has CDR1 SGHVS and CDR2 FNYEAQ. The CDR3 has 15 residues. The V gene end was trimmed by 7 bases and the J gene end by 7 bases; junction bases not matched to a gene: 14. The CDR3 coding sequence is TGTGCCAGCACCCCTTTGACAGGGTTAATTTATACGCAGTATTTT. Translated: CASTPLTGLIYTQYF.